This T cell receptor (beta chain) is drawn from a study of shared clonotypes between healthy human individuals. For every subset, genomic DNA was evenly distributed across several immunoSEQ plates. Sorted-subset replicate PCR reactions contained around 220 ng DNA, corresponding to approximately 30,000 T cell genomes. Sequencing used immunoSEQ multiplex PCR; TCRdb keeps in-frame clones, though not all of them. The data show approximately 2.4 million clones, under 97% seen once. V lost 4 bases and J 1 base, leaving 14 bases between the germline ends. This CDR3 comprises 15 residues. Germline V gene lookup returns CDR1 SGHNT and CDR2 YYREEE (reference sequence).

The material sequenced was naive CD4+ T cells sorted from blood. As for subset: CD45RA+ positively selected. The receptor was isolated from a man aged 18 to 30 in good health. J is TRBJ1-1 and V is TRBV5-4, with D perhaps TRBD1 (5 bases). The CDR3 spells CASSRKGLTNTEAFF. The CDR3 region has the DNA TGTGCCAGCAGCCGAAAGGGACTGACGAACACTGAAGCTTTCTTT. Full variable domain (outside the CDR3, taken from reference TRBV5-4 and TRBJ1-1): ETGVTQSPTHLIKTRGQQVTLRCSSQSGHNTVSWYQQALGQGPQFIFQYYREEENGRGNFPPRFSGLQFPNYSSELNVNALELDDSALYLCASSRKGLTNTEAFFGQGTRLTVV.